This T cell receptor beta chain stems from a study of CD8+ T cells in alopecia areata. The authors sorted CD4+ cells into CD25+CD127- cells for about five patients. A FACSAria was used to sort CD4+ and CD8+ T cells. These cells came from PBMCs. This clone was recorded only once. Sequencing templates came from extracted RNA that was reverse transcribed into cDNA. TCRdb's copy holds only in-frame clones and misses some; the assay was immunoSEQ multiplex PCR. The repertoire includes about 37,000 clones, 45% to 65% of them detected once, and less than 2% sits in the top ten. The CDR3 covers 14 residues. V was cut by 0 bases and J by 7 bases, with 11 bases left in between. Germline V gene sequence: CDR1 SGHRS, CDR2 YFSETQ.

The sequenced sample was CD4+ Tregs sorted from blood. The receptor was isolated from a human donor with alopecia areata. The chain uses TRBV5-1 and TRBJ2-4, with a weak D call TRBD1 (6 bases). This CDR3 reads CASSLGAGVNIQYF. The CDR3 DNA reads TGCGCCAGCAGCTTGGGAGCAGGGGTTAACATTCAGTACTTC.